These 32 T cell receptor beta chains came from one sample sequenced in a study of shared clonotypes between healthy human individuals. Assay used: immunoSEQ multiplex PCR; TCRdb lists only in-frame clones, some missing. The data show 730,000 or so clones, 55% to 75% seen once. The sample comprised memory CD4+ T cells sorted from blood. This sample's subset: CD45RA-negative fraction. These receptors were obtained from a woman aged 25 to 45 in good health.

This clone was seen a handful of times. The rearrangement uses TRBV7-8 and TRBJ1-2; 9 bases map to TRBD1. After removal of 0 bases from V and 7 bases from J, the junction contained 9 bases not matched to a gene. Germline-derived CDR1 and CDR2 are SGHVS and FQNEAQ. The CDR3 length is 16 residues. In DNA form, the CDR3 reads TGTGCCAGCAGCTTAGCATTTGGGACAGGGTTCGGTGGCTACACCTTC. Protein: CASSLAFGTGFGGYTF.

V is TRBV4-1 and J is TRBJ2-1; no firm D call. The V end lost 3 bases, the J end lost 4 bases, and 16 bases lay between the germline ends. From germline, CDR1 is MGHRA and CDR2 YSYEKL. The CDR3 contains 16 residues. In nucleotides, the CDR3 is TGCGCCAGCAGCCAGGGCCGGCCCGCGGTATACAATGAGCAGTTCTTC. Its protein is CASSQGRPAVYNEQFF.

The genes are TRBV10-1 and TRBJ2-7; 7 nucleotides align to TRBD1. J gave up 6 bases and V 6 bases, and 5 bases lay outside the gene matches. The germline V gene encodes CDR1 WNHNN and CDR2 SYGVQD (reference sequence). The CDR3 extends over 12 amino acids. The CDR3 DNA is TGCGCCAGCAGAGACAGGGCGGGCGAGCAGTACTTC. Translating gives CASRDRAGEQYF.

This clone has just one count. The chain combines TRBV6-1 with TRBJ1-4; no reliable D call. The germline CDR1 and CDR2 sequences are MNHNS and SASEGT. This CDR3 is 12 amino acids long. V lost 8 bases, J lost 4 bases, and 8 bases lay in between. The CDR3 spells CASGSDNEKLFF. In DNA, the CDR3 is TGTGCCAGCGGTAGTGATAATGAAAAACTGTTTTTT.

This chain's CDR3 is CASSLSTGELFF. CDR3 DNA: TGCGCCAGCAGCCTATCTACCGGGGAGCTGTTTTTT. This chain links TRBV4-1 with TRBJ2-2, with D uncertain. V lost 4 bases and J lost 5, with 5 bases in between. The CDR3 runs 12 residues. Germline V gives CDR1 MGHRA, CDR2 YSYEKL.

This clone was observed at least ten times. DNA for the CDR3: TGTGCCAGCAGCTTGTTACTAGCGGCCGGGGAGCTGTTTTTT. Translating gives CASSLLLAAGELFF. The V and J genes are TRBV7-8 and TRBJ2-2; TRBD2 aligns across 8 bases. The CDR3 covers 14 residues. The V and J ends lost 3 bases and 6 bases, in that order; junction bases with no gene match: 3. In germline, CDR1 is SGHVS, CDR2 FQNEAQ.

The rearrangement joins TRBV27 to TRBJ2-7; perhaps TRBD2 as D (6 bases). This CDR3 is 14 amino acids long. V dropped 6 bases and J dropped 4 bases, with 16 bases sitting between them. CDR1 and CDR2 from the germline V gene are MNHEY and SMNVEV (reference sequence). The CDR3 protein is CASSPAGSRYEQYF. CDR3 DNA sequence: TGTGCCAGCAGCCCCGCGGGGAGCCGGTACGAGCAGTACTTC.

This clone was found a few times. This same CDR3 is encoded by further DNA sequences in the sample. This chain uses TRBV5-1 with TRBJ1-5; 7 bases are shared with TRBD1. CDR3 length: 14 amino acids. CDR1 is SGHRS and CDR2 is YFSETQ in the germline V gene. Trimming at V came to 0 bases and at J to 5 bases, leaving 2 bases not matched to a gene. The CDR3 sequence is CASSLGGGDQPQHF. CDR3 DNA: TGCGCCAGCAGCTTGGGAGGGGGCGATCAGCCCCAGCATTTT.

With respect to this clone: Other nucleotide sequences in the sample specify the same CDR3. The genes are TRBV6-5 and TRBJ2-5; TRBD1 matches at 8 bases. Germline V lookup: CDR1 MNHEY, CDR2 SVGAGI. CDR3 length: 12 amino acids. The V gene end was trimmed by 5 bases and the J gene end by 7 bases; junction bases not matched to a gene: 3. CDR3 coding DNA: TGTGCCAGCAGTGGACAGGGAGGGACCCAGTACTTC. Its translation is CASSGQGGTQYF.

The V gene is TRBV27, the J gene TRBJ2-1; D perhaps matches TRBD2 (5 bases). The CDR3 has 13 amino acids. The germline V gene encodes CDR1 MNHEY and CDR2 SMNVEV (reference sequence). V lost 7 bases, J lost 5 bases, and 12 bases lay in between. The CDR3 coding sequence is TGTGCCAGCAAGAGGGCGGATCACAATGAGCAGTTCTTC. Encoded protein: CASKRADHNEQFF.

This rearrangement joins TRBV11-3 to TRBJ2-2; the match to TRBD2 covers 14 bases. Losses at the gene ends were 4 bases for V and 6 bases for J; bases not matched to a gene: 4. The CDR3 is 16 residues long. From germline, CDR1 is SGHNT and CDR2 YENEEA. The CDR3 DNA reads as TGTGCCAGCAGCTCCCGACTAGCGGGAGGGGCCGGGGAGCTGTTTTTT. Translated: CASSSRLAGGAGELFF.

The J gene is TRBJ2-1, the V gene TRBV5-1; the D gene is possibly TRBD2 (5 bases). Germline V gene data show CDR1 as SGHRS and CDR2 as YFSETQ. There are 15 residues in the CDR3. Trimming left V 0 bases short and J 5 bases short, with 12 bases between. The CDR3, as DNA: TGCGCCAGCAGCTTGGATTTAGCGCTTAACAATGAGCAGTTCTTC. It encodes CASSLDLALNNEQFF.

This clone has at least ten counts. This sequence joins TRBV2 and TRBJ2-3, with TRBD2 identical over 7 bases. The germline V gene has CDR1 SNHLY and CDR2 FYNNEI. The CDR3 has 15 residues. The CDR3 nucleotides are TGTGCAACAACGACGGGAGGTCCCCTCACAGATACGCAGTATTTT. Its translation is CATTTGGPLTDTQYF.

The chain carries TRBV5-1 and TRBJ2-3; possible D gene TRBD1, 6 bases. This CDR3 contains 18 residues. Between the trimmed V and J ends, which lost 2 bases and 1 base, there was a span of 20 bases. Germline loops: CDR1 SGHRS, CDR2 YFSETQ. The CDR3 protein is CASSFGQIGSRGTDTQYF. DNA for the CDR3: TGCGCCAGCAGCTTCGGACAGATCGGTAGTAGGGGCACAGATACGCAGTATTTT.

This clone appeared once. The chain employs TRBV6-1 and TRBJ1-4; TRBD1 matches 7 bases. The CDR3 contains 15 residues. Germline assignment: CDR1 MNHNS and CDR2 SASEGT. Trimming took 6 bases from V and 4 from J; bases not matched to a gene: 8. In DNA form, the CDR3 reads TGTGCCAGCAGCCGCAACAGGGGCAGTAATGAAAAACTGTTTTTT. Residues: CASSRNRGSNEKLFF.

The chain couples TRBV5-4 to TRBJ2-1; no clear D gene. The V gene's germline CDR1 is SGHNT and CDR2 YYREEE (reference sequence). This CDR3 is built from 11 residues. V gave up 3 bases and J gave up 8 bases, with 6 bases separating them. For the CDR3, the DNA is TGTGCCAGCAGCTCGGTGGATGAGCAGTTCTTC. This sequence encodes CASSSVDEQFF.

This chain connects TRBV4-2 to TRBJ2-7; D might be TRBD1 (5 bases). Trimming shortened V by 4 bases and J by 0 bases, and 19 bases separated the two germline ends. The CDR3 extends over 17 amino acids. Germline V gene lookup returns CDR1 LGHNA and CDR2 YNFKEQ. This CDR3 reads CASSLGATVSSSYEQYF. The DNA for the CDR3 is TGTGCCAGCAGCCTGGGTGCGACAGTCTCAAGCTCCTACGAGCAGTACTTC.

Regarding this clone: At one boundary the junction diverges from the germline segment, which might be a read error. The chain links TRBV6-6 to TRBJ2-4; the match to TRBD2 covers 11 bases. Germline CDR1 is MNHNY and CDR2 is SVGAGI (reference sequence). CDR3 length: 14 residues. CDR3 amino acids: CASSSSRLAGRWTF. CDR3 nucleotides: TGTGCCAGCAGTAGCTCCCGACTAGCGGGGCGTTGGACCTTC.

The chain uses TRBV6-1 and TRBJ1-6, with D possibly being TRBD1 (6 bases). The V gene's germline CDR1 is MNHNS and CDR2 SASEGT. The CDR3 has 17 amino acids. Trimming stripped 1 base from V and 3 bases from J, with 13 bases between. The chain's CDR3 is CASSEGKGDIYNSPLHF. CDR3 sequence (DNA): TGTGCCAGCAGTGAAGGGAAGGGGGACATCTATAATTCACCCCTCCACTTT.

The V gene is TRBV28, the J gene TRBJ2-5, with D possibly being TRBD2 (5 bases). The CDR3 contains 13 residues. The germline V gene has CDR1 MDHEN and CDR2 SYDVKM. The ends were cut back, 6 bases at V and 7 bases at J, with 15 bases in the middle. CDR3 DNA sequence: TGTGCCAGCAGAGGTAGGGAGAGGTGGACCCAGTACTTC. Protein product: CASRGRERWTQYF.

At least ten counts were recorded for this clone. For the CDR3, the DNA is TGTGCCAGCAGTTCAGGGTTCGGGACAGCCCAGGGGACCCAGTACTTC. This gives the protein CASSSGFGTAQGTQYF. J is TRBJ2-5 and V is TRBV27, with 7 bases lining up with TRBD1. Germline CDR1 and CDR2: MNHEY and SMNVEV (reference sequence). The V segment lost 4 bases and the J segment 7 bases; nucleotides outside the gene matches: 15. The CDR3 spans 16 residues.

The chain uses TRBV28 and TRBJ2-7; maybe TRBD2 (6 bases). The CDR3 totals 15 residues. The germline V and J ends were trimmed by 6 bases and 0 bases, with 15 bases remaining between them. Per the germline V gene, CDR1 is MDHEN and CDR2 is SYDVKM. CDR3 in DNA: TGTGCCAGCAGACACCGGGACTCTCTCTCCTACGAGCAGTACTTC. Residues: CASRHRDSLSYEQYF. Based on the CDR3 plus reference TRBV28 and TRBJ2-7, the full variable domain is DVKVTQSSRYLVKRTGEKVFLECVQDMDHENMFWYRQDPGLGLRLIYFSYDVKMKEKGDIPEGYSVSREKKERFSLILESASTNQTSMYLCASRHRDSLSYEQYFGPGTRLTVT.

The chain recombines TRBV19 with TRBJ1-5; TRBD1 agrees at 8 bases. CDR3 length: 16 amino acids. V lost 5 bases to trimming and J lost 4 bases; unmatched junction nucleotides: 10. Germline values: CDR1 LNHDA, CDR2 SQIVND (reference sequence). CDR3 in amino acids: CASSLFTDRANQPQHF. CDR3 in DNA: TGTGCCAGTAGTCTGTTCACGGACAGGGCGAATCAGCCCCAGCATTTT.

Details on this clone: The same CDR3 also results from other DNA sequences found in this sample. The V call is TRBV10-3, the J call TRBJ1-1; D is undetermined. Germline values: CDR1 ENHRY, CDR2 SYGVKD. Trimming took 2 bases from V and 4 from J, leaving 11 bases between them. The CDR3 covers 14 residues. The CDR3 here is CAISEIGPGTEAFF. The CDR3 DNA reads TGTGCCATCAGTGAGATAGGGCCGGGCACTGAAGCTTTCTTT.

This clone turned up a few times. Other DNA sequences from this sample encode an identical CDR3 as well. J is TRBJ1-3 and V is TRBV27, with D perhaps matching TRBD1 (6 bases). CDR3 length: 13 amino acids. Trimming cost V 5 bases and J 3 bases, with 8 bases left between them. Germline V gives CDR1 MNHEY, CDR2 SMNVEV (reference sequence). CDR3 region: CASSPTGGNTIYF. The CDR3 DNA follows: TGTGCCAGCAGTCCGACAGGTGGAAACACCATATATTTT.

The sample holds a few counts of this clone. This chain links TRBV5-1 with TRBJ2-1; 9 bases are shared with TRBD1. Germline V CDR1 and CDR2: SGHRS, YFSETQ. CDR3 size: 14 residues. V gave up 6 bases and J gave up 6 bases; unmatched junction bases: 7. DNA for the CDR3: TGCGCCAGCAAAACAGGGGGCCCGGGCAATGAGCAGTTCTTC. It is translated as CASKTGGPGNEQFF.

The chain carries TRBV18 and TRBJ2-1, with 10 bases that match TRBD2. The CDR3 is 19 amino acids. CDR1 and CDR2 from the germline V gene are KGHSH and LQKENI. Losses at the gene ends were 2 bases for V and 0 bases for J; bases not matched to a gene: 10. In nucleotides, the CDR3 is TGTGCCAGCTCACCATCTTCGCTAGCGGGAGTTGGCTCCTACAATGAGCAGTTCTTC. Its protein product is CASSPSSLAGVGSYNEQFF.

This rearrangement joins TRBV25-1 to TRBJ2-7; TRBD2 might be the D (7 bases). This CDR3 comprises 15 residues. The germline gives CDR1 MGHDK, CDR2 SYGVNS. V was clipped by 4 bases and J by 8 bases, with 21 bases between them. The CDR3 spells CASSGGGQPLHQQYF. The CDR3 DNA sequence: TGTGCCAGCAGTGGGGGGGGGCAACCACTCCATCAGCAGTACTTC.

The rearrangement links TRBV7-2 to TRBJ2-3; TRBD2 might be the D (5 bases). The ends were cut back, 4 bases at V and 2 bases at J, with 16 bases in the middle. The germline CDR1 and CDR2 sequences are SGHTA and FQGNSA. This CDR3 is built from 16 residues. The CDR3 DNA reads TGTGCCAGCAGCTCGCGGGCCCACTCCAACACAGATACGCAGTATTTT. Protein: CASSSRAHSNTDTQYF.

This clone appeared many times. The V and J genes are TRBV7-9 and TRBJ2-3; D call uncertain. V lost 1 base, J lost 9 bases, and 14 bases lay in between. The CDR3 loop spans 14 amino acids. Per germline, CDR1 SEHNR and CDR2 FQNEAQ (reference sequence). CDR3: CASSLEGPTRTQYF. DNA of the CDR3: TGTGCCAGCAGCTTAGAAGGGCCAACGAGGACGCAGTATTTT.

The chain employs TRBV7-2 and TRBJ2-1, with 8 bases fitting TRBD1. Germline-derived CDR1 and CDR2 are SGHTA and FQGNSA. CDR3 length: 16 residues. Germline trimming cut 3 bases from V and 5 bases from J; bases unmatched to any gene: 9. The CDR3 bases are TGTGCCAGCAGCTTCCGAGGACAGGGTGAGAACAATGAGCAGTTCTTC. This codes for CASSFRGQGENNEQFF.

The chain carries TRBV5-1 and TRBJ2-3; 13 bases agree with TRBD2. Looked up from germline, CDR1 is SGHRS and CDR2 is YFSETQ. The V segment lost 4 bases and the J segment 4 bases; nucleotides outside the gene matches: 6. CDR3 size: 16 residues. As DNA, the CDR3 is TGCGCCAGCAGCGGACTAGCGGGAGACTCGGCAGATACGCAGTATTTT. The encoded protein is CASSGLAGDSADTQYF.